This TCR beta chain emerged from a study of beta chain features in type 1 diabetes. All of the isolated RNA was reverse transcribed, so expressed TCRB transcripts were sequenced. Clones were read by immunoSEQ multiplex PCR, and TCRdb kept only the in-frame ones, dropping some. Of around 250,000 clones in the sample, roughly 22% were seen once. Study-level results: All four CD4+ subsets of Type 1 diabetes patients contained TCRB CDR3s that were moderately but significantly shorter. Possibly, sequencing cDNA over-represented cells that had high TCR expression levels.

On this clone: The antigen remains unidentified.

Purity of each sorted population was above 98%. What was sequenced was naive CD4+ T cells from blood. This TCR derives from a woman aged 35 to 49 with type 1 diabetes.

For the CDR3, the DNA is TGTGCCAGCAGCTTAGAGGCGGGGCTGAACACCGGGGAGCTGTTTTTT. The encoded protein is CASSLEAGLNTGELFF. The chain is built from TRBV11-1 and TRBJ2-2; tentative D call: TRBD2 (6 bases). The CDR3 sequence is 16 residues long. The ends were cut back, 1 base at V and 1 base at J, with 10 bases in the middle. Germline V gives CDR1 SGHAT, CDR2 FQDESV (reference sequence).